This T cell receptor (beta chain) was recorded in a study of CD8 T cells in ankylosing spondylitis. Libraries of TCR beta came from quantitative 5'-RACE with molecular barcodes. TCRdb passed the 5' RACE reads through MiXCR, listing each CDR3 protein once. The sample holds 200,000 to 300,000 distinct CDR3 sequences; around 32% are singletons and the top ten take 4% to 5.5%. Study-wide findings and caveats: Ankylosing spondylitis blood appeared to be characterized by a TCR beta motif of about 8 highly homologous variants. Disease-linked clones were reportedly significantly enriched in matched ankylosing spondylitis synovial fluid. Certain motif variants had earlier been reported in reactive arthritis synovial fluid and blood.

Turning to this clonotype: Its specificity is not known.

In germline, CDR1 is SGHVT, CDR2 SQSDAQ. The CDR3 is 15 residues long. V lost 5 bases and J lost 5; bases outside the gene matches: 5. This chain uses TRBV7-4 with TRBJ1-6; TRBD1 matches at 8 bases. Sequencing was carried out using blood, either unsorted or a sorted T cell fraction (not recorded which). The TCR sequence derives from a male donor with ankylosing spondylitis or in good health (not recorded which). This CDR3 reads CASSQGAQNNSPLHF. Here the CDR3 DNA reads TGTGCCAGCAGCCAGGGGGCTCAAAATAATTCACCCCTCCACTTT. Supplemented by reference TRBV7-4 and TRBJ1-6, the full variable domain reads GAGVSQSPRYKVAKRGRDVALRCDSISGHVTLYWYRQTLGQGSEVLTYSQSDAQRDKSGRPSGRFSAERPERSVSTLKIQRTEQGDSAVYLCASSQGAQNNSPLHFGNGTRLTVT.